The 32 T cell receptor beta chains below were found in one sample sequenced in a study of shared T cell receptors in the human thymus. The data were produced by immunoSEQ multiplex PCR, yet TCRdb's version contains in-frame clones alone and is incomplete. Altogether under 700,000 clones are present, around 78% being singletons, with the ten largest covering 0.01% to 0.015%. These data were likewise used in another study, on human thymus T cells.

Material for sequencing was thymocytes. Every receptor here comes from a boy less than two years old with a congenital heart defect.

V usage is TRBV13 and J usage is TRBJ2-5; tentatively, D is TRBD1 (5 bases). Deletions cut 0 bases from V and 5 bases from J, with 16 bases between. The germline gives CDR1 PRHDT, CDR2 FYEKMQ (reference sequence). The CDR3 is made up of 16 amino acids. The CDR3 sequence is CASSLGTGRGTETQYF. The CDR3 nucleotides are TGTGCCAGCAGCTTAGGAACCGGAAGGGGTACGGAGACCCAGTACTTC. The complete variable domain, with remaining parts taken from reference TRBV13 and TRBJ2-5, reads AAGVIQSPRHLIKEKRETATLKCYPIPRHDTVYWYQQGPGQDPQFLISFYEKMQSDKGSIPDRFSAQQFSDYHSELNMSSLELGDSALYFCASSLGTGRGTETQYFGPGTRLLVL.

CDR3: CASSRDRSGNIQYF. The CDR3 nucleotides read TGTGCCAGCAGCCGGGACAGATCGGGGAACATTCAGTACTTC. The chain uses TRBV7-8 and TRBJ2-4; 7 nucleotides agree with TRBD1. From germline, CDR1 is SGHVS and CDR2 FQNEAQ. This CDR3 region has 14 residues. V was clipped by 5 bases and J by 7 bases; unmatched bases: 8.

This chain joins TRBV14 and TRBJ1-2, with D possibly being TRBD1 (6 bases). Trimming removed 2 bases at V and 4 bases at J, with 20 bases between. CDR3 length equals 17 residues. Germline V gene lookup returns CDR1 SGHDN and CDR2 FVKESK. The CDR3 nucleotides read TGTGCCAGCAGCCAAACCCGAGGGGGGGGGACCGCCTATGGCTACACCTTC. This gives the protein CASSQTRGGGTAYGYTF.

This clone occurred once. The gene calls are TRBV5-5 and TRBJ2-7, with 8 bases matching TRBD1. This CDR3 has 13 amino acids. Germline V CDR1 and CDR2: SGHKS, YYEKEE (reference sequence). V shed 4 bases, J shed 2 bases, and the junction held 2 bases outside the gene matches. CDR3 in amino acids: CASSKGQAYEQYF. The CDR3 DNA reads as TGTGCCAGCAGCAAGGGACAGGCCTACGAGCAGTACTTC.

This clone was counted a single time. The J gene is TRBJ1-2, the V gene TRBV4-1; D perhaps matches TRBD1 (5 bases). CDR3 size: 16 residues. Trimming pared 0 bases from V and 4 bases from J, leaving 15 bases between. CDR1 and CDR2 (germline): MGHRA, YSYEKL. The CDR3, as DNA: TGCGCCAGCAGCCAAGATAGACAGTGGCCCCTCTATGGCTACACCTTC. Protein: CASSQDRQWPLYGYTF.

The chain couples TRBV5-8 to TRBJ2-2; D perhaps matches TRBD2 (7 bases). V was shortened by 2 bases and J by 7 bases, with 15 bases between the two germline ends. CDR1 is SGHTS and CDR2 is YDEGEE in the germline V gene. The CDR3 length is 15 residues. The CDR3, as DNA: TGTGCCAGCAGCTTTTGCGGGGGCGCGGACGGGGAGCTGTTTTTT. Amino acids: CASSFCGGADGELFF.

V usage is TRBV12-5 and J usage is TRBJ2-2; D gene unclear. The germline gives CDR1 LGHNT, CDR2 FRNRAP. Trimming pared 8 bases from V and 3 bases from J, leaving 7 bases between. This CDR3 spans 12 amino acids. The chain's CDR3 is CASTSDTGELFF. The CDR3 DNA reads TGTGCTAGTACAAGCGACACCGGGGAGCTGTTTTTT.

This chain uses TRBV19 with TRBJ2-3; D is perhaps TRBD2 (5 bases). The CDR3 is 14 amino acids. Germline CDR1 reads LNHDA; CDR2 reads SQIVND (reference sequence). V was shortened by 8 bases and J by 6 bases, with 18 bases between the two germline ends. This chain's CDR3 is CASADYGKTDTQYF. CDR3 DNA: TGTGCCAGTGCAGACTATGGGAAGACGGATACGCAGTATTTT.

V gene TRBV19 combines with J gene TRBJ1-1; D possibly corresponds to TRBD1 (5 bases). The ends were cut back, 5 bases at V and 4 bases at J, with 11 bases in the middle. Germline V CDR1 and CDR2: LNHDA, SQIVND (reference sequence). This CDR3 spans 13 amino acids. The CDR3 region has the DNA TGTGCCAGTAGTCCGACCGGGGGCACTGAAGCTTTCTTT. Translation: CASSPTGGTEAFF.

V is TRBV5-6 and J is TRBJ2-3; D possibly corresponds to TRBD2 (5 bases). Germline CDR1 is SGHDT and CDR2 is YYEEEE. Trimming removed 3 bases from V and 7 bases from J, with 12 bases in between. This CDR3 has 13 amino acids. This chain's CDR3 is CASSSGERNTQYF. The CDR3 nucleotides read TGTGCCAGCAGCTCTGGGGAGCGAAATACGCAGTATTTT.

This CDR3 is CATRPPRNRKLTYEQYF. The CDR3 DNA sequence: TGTGCCACCAGACCCCCCCGGAACAGGAAACTTACCTACGAGCAGTACTTC. This chain links TRBV7-2 with TRBJ2-7; weak D call: TRBD1 (5 bases). CDR3 length: 17 residues. In germline, CDR1 is SGHTA, CDR2 FQGNSA. Trimming shortened V by 10 bases and J by 2 bases, and 27 bases separated the two germline ends.

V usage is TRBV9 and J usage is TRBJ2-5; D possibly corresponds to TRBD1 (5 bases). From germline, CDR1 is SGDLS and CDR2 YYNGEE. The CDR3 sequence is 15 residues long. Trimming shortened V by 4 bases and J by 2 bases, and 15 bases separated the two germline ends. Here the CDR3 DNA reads TGTGCCAGCAGCATCGACTTAGACAGACAAGAGACCCAGTACTTC. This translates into CASSIDLDRQETQYF.

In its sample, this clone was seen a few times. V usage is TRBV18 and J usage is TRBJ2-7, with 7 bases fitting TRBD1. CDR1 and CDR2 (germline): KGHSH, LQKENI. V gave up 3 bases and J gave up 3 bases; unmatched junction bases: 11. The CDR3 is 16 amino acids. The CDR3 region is CASSPFNTRQGYEQYF. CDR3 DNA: TGTGCCAGCTCACCCTTCAACACCAGACAGGGCTACGAGCAGTACTTC.

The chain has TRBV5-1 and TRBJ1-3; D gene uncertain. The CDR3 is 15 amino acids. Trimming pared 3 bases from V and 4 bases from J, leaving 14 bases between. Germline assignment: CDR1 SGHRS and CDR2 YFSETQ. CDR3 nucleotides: TGCGCCAGCAGCTCGGAGAGCGGGCACGGAAACACCATATATTTT. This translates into CASSSESGHGNTIYF.

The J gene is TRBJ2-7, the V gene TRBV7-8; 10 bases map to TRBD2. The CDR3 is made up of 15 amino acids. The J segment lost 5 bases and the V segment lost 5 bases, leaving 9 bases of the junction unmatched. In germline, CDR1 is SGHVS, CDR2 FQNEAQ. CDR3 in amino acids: CASSPILAGSHEQYF. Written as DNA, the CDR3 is TGTGCCAGCAGCCCCATACTAGCGGGAAGCCACGAGCAGTACTTC.

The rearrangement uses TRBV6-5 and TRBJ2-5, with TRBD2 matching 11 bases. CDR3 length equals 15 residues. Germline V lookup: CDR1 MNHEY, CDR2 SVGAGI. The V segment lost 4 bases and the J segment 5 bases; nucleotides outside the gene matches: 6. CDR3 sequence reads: CASSFSGRAWETQYF. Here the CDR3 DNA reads TGTGCCAGCAGTTTTAGCGGGAGGGCCTGGGAGACCCAGTACTTC.

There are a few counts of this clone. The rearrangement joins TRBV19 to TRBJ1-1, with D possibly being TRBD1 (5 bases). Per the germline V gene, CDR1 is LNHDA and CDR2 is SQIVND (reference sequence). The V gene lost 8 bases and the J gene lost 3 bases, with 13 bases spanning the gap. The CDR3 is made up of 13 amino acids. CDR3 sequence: CASGRGSDTEAFF. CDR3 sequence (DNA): TGTGCCAGTGGCCGGGGGTCGGACACTGAAGCTTTCTTT. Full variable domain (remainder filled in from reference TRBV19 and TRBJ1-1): DGGITQSPKYLFRKEGQNVTLSCEQNLNHDAMYWYRQDPGQGLRLIYYSQIVNDFQKGDIAEGYSVSREKKESFPLTVTSAQKNPTAFYLCASGRGSDTEAFFGQGTRLTVV.

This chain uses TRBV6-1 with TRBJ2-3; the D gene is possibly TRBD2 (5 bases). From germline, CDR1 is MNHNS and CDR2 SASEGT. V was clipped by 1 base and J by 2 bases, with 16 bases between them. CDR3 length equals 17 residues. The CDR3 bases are TGTGCCAGCAGTGAAGGTTCGGGAAAAGCGTACACAGATACGCAGTATTTT. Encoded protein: CASSEGSGKAYTDTQYF.

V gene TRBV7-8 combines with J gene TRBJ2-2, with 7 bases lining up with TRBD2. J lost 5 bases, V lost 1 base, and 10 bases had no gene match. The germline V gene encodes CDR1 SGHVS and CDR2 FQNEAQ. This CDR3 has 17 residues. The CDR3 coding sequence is TGTGCCAGCAGCTTAGGGGTAGGGAGGGGAGGAACCGGGGAGCTGTTTTTT. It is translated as CASSLGVGRGGTGELFF. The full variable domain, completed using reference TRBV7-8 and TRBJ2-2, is GAGVSQSPRYKVAKRGQDVALRCDPISGHVSLFWYQQALGQGPEFLTYFQNEAQLDKSGLPSDRFFAERPEGSVSTLKIQRTQQEDSAVYLCASSLGVGRGGTGELFFGEGSRLTVL.

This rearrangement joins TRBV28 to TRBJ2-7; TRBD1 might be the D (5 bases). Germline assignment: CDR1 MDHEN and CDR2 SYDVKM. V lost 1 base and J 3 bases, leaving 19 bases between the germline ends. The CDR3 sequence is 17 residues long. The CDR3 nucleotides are TGTGCCAGCAGTTTATTGGGCGTGGGGCGGACGATCTACGAGCAGTACTTC. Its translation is CASSLLGVGRTIYEQYF.

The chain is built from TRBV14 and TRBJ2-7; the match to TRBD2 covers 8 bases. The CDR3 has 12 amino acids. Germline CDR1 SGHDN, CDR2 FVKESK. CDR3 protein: CASSQDTGLVSV. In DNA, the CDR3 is TGTGCCAGCAGCCAAGATACGGGACTAGTCTCTGTC.

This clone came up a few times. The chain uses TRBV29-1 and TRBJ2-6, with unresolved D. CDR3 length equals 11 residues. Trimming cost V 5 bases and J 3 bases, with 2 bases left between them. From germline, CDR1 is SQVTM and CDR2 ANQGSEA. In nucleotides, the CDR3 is TGCAGCGTTCTTGGGGCCAACGTCCTGACTTTC. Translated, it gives CSVLGANVLTF.

The chain's CDR3 is CASSIRQGKLETQYF. CDR3 DNA sequence: TGTGCCAGTAGTATTCGGCAGGGAAAGTTAGAGACCCAGTACTTC. This chain connects TRBV19 to TRBJ2-5; D possibly corresponds to TRBD1 (5 bases). The V end was cut by 3 bases, the J end by 4 bases, with 15 bases between. This CDR3 has 15 amino acids. Germline CDR1 LNHDA, CDR2 SQIVND (reference sequence).

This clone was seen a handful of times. CDR3 residues: CASSPDRGRETQYF. The CDR3, as DNA: TGTGCCAGCAGCCCCGACAGGGGGCGGGAGACCCAGTACTTC. This chain links TRBV7-9 with TRBJ2-5; TRBD1 matches at 10 bases. The CDR3 is made up of 14 amino acids. V was pared by 5 bases and J by 5 bases, with 5 bases of the junction left unmatched. Looked up from germline, CDR1 is SEHNR and CDR2 is FQNEAQ (reference sequence). Looking up the rest from reference TRBV7-9 and TRBJ2-5 gives the full variable domain: DTGVSQNPRHKITKRGQNVTFRCDPISEHNRLYWYRQTLGQGPEFLTYFQNEAQLEKSRLLSDRFSAERPKGSFSTLEIQRTEQGDSAMYLCASSPDRGRETQYFGPGTRLLVL.

The CDR3 loop is CASRVDGKAFTGELFF. CDR3 sequence (DNA): TGTGCCAGCAGGGTTGACGGGAAGGCTTTCACCGGGGAGCTGTTTTTT. The chain couples TRBV27 to TRBJ2-2; D may be TRBD2 (5 bases). This CDR3 is built from 16 residues. V was cut by 6 bases and J by 4 bases, with 18 bases left in between. Looked up from germline, CDR1 is MNHEY and CDR2 is SMNVEV (reference sequence).

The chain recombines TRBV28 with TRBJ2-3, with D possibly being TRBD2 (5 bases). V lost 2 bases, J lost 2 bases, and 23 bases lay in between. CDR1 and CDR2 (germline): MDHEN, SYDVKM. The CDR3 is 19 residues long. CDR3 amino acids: CASSLLNSPLDLHTDTQYF. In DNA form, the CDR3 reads TGTGCCAGCAGTTTACTTAATAGCCCACTAGACCTTCACACAGATACGCAGTATTTT.

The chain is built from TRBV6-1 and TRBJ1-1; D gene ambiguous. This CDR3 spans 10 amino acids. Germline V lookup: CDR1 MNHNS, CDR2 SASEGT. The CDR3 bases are TGTGGGGCCGGGAACACTGAAGCTTTCTTT. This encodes CGAGNTEAFF.

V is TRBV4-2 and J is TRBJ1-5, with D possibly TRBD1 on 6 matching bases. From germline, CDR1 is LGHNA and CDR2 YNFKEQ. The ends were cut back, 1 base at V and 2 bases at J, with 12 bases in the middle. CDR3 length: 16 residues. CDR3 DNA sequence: TGTGCCAGCAGCCAAGTTGGGGGCAAGGGCAATCAGCCCCAGCATTTT. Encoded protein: CASSQVGGKGNQPQHF.

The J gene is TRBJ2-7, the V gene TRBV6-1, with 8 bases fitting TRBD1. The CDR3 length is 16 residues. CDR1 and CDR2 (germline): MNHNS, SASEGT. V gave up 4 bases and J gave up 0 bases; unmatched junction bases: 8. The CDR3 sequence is CASSGLPGQASYEQYF. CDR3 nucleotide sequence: TGTGCCAGCAGTGGACTCCCGGGACAGGCCTCCTACGAGCAGTACTTC.

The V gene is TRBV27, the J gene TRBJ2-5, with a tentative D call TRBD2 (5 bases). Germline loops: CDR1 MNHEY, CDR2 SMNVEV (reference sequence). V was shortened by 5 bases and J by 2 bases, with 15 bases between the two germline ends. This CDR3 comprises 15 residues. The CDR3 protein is CASSPKWSGQETQYF. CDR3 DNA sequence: TGTGCCAGCAGTCCCAAGTGGAGCGGTCAAGAGACCCAGTACTTC.

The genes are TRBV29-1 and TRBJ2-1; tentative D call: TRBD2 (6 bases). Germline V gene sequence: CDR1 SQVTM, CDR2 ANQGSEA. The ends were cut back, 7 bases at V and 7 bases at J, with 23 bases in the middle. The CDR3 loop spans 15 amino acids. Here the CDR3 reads CSAAKGRDRWNEQFF. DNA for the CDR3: TGCAGCGCTGCCAAAGGGCGGGATCGATGGAATGAGCAGTTCTTC.

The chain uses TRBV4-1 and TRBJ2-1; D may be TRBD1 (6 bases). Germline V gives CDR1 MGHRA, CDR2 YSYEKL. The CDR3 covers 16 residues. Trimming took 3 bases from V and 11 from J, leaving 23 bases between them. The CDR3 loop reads CASSHLVWKTGKKQFF. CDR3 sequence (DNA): TGCGCCAGCAGCCATCTCGTATGGAAAACAGGGAAAAAGCAGTTCTTC.